This T cell receptor (beta chain) was sequenced in a study of T cells in Graves' hyperthyroidism and ophthalmopathy. At the level of the study: Blood from the periphery was taken at initial diagnosis, before any treatment. Study-level findings and limits: Onset of ophthalmopathy came a median around 6.5 months after the model predicted it.

CDR1 MDHEN and CDR2 SYDVKM come from the germline V gene. The CDR3 is 11 amino acids. RNA transcripts were the template for amplifying TCR beta CDR3 regions. First-round RT-PCR with HTBI primers amplified the TCR CDR3 region. TCRdb ran MiXCR on the multiplex PCR reads and lists one entry per CDR3 protein. This table has hundreds of thousands of distinct CDR3 sequences, 16% appearing once. The study based diagnoses on clinical symptoms, serum thyroxine and TRAb, thyroid ultrasound and orbital computed tomography. Using more than 8 ml of fresh peripheral blood, PBMCs were prepared. For this clonotype: Its antigen is still unknown. At one end the junction does not follow the germline gene, possibly because of a read error.

The rearrangement uses TRBV28 and TRBJ2-1; D is unclear. The TCR comes from a woman aged 25 to 45 with Graves' hyperthyroidism. The sequencing sample was made of blood. CDR3: CPSSLFGEQFF. CDR3 sequence (DNA): TGTCCCAGCAGTTTATTCGGTGAGCAGTTCTTC.